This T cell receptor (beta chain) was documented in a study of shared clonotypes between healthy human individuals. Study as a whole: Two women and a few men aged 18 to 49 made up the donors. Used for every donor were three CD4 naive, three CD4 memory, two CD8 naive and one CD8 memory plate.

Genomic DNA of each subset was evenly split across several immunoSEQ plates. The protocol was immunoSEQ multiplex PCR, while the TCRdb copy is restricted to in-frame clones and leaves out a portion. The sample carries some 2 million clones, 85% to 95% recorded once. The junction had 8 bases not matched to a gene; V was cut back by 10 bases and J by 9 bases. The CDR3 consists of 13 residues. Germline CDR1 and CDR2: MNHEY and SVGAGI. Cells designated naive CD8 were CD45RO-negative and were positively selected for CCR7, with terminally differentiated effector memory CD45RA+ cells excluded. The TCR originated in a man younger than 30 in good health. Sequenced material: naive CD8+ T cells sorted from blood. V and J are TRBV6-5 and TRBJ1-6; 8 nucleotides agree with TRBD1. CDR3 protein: CATSETGASPLHF. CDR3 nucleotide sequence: TGTGCCACATCCGAGACAGGGGCTTCACCCCTCCACTTT.